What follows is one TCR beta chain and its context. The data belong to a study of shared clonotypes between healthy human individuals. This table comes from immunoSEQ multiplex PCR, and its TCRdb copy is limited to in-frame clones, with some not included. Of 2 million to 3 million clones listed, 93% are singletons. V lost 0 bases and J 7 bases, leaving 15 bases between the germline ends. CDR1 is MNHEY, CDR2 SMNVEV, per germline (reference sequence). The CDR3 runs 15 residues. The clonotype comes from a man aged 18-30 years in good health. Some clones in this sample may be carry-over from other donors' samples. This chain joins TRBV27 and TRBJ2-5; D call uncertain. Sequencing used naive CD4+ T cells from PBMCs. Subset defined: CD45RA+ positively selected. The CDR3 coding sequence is TGTGCCAGCAGTTTATCGGGCAGGCGTACTGGGACCCAGTACTTC. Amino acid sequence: CASSLSGRRTGTQYF.